This entry features one TCR beta chain sequence. A sample-barcoded 5' primer and a J-beta primer mix were used in a second PCR of roughly 7 to 11 cycles. MiXCR was run by TCRdb on the 5' RACE reads, yielding one entry per CDR3 protein. Among approximately 820,000 distinct CDR3 sequences, under 55% were seen once, and the ten largest hold approximately 19%. This sample is drawn from a study of blood T cells in healthy people across ages. Trimming pared 2 bases from V and 2 bases from J, leaving 13 bases between. The CDR3 covers 15 residues. Germline values: CDR1 MDHEN, CDR2 SYDVKM. The chain has TRBV28 and TRBJ2-7; D not resolved. The clonotype was recovered from a man aged 55 to 70 in good health. Sequenced sample: blood. The CDR3 nucleotides read TGTGCCAGCAGTTTACGCCCGACCCGGGCCTACGAGCAGTACTTC. Translation: CASSLRPTRAYEQYF.